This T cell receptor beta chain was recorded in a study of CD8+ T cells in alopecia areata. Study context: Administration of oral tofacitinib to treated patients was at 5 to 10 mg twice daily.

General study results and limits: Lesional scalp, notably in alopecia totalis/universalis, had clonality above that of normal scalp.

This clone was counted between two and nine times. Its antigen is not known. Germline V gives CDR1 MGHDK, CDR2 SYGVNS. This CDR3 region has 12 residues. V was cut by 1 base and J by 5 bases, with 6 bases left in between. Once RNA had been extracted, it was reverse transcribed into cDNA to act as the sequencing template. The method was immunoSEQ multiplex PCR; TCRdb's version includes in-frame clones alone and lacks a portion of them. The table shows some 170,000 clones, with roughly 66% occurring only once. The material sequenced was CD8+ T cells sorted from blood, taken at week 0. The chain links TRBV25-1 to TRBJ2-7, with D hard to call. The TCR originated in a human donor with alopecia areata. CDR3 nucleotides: TGTGCCAGCAGTGAATTGGTTCACGAGCAGTACTTC. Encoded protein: CASSELVHEQYF.